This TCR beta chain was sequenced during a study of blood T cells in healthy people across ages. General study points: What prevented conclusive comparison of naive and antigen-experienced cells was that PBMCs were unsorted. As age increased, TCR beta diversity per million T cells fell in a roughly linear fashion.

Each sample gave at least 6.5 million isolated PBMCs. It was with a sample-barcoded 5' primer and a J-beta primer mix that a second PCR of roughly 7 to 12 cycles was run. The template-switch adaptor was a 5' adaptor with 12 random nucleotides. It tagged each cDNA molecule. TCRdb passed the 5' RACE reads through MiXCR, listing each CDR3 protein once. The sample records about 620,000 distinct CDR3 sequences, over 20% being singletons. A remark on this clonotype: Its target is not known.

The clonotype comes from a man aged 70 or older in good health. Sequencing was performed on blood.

CDR3 DNA sequence: TGCAGTGCCACCGAAGACAGGAGCGCCTACAATGAGCAGTTCTTC. Amino acids: CSATEDRSAYNEQFF. The chain employs TRBV20-1 and TRBJ2-1; weak D call: TRBD1 (6 bases). Trimming removed 6 bases from V and 2 bases from J, with 17 bases in between. CDR1 and CDR2 from the germline V gene are DFQATT and SNEGSKA (reference sequence). CDR3 length: 15 residues.